The text below deals with one T cell receptor (beta chain). This clone was recorded once. The antigen it binds to is not known. Being one base from a much bigger clone, this may be a read error. The data are from a study of shared clonotypes between healthy human individuals (dated by TCRdb to about 2020). A note on the overall study: A few men and two women, aged 18 to 49 years, made up the cohort. To increase sequencing depth and limit assay-specific biases, different laboratories used diverse techniques to prepare libraries and sequence TCR repertoires. Each donor's leukapheresis produced roughly between roughly 0.85 and 10 billion PBMCs. To estimate repertoire size and how much clonotypes are shared between individuals, the study performed deep sequencing of blood TCR repertoires from about five healthy adults.

TCR CDR3 regions were amplified from genomic DNA by multiplex PCR using the deep immunoSEQ assay. Extracted genomic DNA from each cell subset was spread evenly across all wells of several immunoSEQ 96-well plates, with each plate serving as a replicate. Each replicate PCR for unsorted PBMC received roughly 0.3 ug genomic DNA, equal to tens of thousands of T cell genomes. Ten immunoSEQ deep assay plates were used to sequence unsorted PBMC genomic DNA. Purified libraries were quantified with a Qubit 3.0 fluorometer, sized on a Bioanalyzer 2100, and re-quantified with the KAPA Library Quantification kit. A separate single-read 150-cycle Illumina NextSeq 550 flow cell was used to sequence each immunoSEQ 96-well plate. In the source study's methods: The immunoSEQ output contained only junctional sequences without quality scores, so filtering could not match that applied to full-length reads. To assign V/J genes and CDR3, sequences were annotated using PyIR, a Python wrapper for IgBLAST v1.9, with IMGT germline references. Reads were removed for weak V/J assignments (E-value above 1e-6), missing CDR3, stop codons, out-of-frame junctions, or ambiguous translated residues. A V3J clonotype was defined by an identical inferred V gene, J gene, and CDR3 amino acid sequence. The percentage overlap between two repertoires was calculated by dividing the number of shared unique clonotypes by the size of the smaller repertoire. Repertoire richness was assessed with RTK rarefaction, the Chao1 estimator, and Recon v2.1 estimates of unobserved clonotypes. In TCRdb, the immuneACCESS table is reduced to in-frame sequences with V and J assigned. These tables do not hold every clone; where another copy was compared, an unresolved V gene accounts for under half, and the others remain unexplained. V and J calls plus clone size are reproduced from that table; the DNA served to infer D and trimming. The sample table lists some 500,000 clones, 77% of them with a count of one. Around 12% of the sample lies in the top ten.

Study-level results and caveats: Only blood was sampled, and tissue TCR repertoires likely differ from those in blood. Pairwise subsampling indicated that sequencing depth was expected to affect the degree of clonotype sharing among donors. Because the study included only a small number of donors, the genetic and exposure-history diversity represented was limited.

Healthy HIV-negative adults with no recently reported acute infections or vaccinations were included as donors. Every donor was a Caucasian adult residing in Nashville, Tennessee, USA. For unsorted samples, roughly 91 million PBMCs were counted, and genomic DNA was extracted using the QIAamp DNA Blood Mini kit. Blood was obtained by leukapheresis, after which PBMCs were separated by Ficoll-Histopaque density gradient centrifugation and cryopreserved in liquid nitrogen vapor phase. Via the germline V gene, CDR1 is MGHRA and CDR2 YSYEKL. Counted from cysteine to phenylalanine, this CDR3 has 14 amino acids. Of the read, only the CDR3 DNA is kept; its 42 bases are in frame from base 1. V is cut by 3 bases and J by 1 base, and the space between the germline ends is 10 bases.

Sequencing was performed on PBMCs. The chain couples TRBV4-1 to TRBJ2-7; the D segment is perhaps TRBD1 or TRBD2, each sharing 5 matched bases. The source is a woman aged 40 to 55 in good health. Some clones in this sample may be carry-over from other donors' samples. DNA sequence: TGCGCCAGCAGCCACCGGGGCAGGTCCTACGAGCAGTACTTC. The resulting protein is CASSHRGRSYEQYF.